The source of this TCR beta chain is a study of T cells after yellow fever vaccination. This CDR3 has 16 residues. J gave up 2 bases and V 4 bases, and 4 bases lay outside the gene matches. CDR1 and CDR2 from the germline V gene are SGHDT and YYEEEE. TCRdb processed the 5' RACE reads anew with MiXCR; each CDR3 protein has one entry. The table includes over 300,000 distinct CDR3 sequences, 3.6% detected once. The source of this sequence is a man aged 18-30 years who received the YFV17D yellow fever vaccine. Here the sequenced sample was PBMCs, taken on the day of the yellow fever booster vaccination. This rearrangement joins TRBV5-6 to TRBJ2-7; TRBD2 matches at 15 bases. The CDR3 coding sequence is TGTGCCAGCAGCCCGGGACTAGCGGGGGGCCCCTACGAGCAGTACGTC. Protein: CASSPGLAGGPYEQYV.